This paragraph covers one T cell receptor (beta chain) sequence. These data come from a study of T cell responses to AZD1222 COVID-19 vaccine. Measured with immunoSEQ multiplex PCR; TCRdb has only the in-frame clones, and not every one. The table includes 100,000 to 150,000 clones, about nine tenths detected once. Trimming took 3 bases from V and 0 from J, leaving 15 bases between them. The V gene's germline CDR1 is LNHDA and CDR2 SQIVND (reference sequence). The CDR3 has 18 amino acids. This receptor was taken from an adult in good health. The chain links TRBV19 to TRBJ1-6; no clear D gene. The material was peripheral blood, obtained on day 0 of AZD1222 vaccination. As DNA, the CDR3 is TGTGCCAGTAGTATGTCCCGGGCACGGAGCTCCTATAATTCACCCCTCCACTTT. This encodes CASSMSRARSSYNSPLHF.